The 22 T cell receptor beta chains given below trace back to one sample, sequenced in a study of shared clonotypes between healthy human individuals (dated by TCRdb to 2019 to 2021). Libraries were made using the immunoSEQ multiplex PCR assay. Drawn from immuneACCESS, this table holds only the in-frame rearrangements with V and J called that TCRdb kept. Clones are partly lost; checked studies trace under half to an unresolved V gene and leave the rest unexplained. In all, the sample holds some 2.1 million clones, and around 95% of those were seen once. The ten biggest clones cover around 1.7% of the sample. For the CD8 naive samples, CD45RO-negative cells were positively selected for CCR7, yielding a CD45RA+CCR7+ population from which TemRA cells were excluded. The sequenced sample was naive CD8+ T cells from PBMCs. The sample's cell subset or site label is to be understood as: CD45RA+CCR7+. The source of these receptors is a man between 18 and 29 years old in good health. Some clones in this sample may be carry-over from other donors' samples.

This chain joins TRBV27 and TRBJ2-7; TRBD2 agrees at 11 bases. CDR1 and CDR2 (germline): MNHEY, SMNVEV (reference sequence). V gave up 2 bases and J gave up 1 base; unmatched junction bases: 7. The CDR3 covers 17 residues. In nucleotides, the CDR3 is TGTGCCAGCAGTTTAATCCTAGCGGGAGGTCCGTCCTACGAGCAGTACTTC. Protein sequence: CASSLILAGGPSYEQYF.

The chain links TRBV27 to TRBJ2-1, with D possibly matching TRBD2 (5 bases). Looked up from germline, CDR1 is MNHEY and CDR2 is SMNVEV (reference sequence). The CDR3 has 13 amino acids. Trimming pared 3 bases from V and 9 bases from J, leaving 12 bases between. Here the CDR3 DNA reads TGTGCCAGCAGTTTTACGGGAAGCGGTGAGCAGTTCTTC. It codes for CASSFTGSGEQFF.

V usage is TRBV5-6 and J usage is TRBJ2-2; TRBD2 agrees at 14 bases. This CDR3 spans 16 amino acids. The germline V gene has CDR1 SGHDT and CDR2 YYEEEE. V lost 3 bases, J lost 6 bases, and 4 bases stayed unmatched. The CDR3 region has the DNA TGTGCCAGCAGCTGGGGGACTAGCGGGAGTTCCGGGGAGCTGTTTTTT. Amino acids: CASSWGTSGSSGELFF.

Note on this clone: This same CDR3 is encoded by further DNA sequences in the sample. The V and J genes are TRBV27 and TRBJ2-2; D uncertain. Germline V gene data show CDR1 as MNHEY and CDR2 as SMNVEV (reference sequence). Deletions cut 2 bases from V and 6 bases from J, with 7 bases between. CDR3 length: 13 residues. The CDR3 coding sequence is TGTGCCAGCAGTTTACGTGGCGCCGGGGAGCTGTTTTTT. As protein: CASSLRGAGELFF.

The V and J genes are TRBV28 and TRBJ2-7, with unresolved D. The germline V gene encodes CDR1 MDHEN and CDR2 SYDVKM. The CDR3 runs 12 residues. Trimming removed 5 bases at V and 3 bases at J, with 8 bases between. CDR3 bases: TGTGCCAGCAGTCGGAACCACTACGAGCAGTACTTC. Residues: CASSRNHYEQYF. The full variable domain, completed using reference TRBV28 and TRBJ2-7, is DVKVTQSSRYLVKRTGEKVFLECVQDMDHENMFWYRQDPGLGLRLIYFSYDVKMKEKGDIPEGYSVSREKKERFSLILESASTNQTSMYLCASSRNHYEQYFGPGTRLTVT.

The rearrangement uses TRBV28 and TRBJ1-2; D remains ambiguous. Trimming stripped 3 bases from V and 6 bases from J, with 11 bases between. CDR3 length equals 13 residues. Looked up from germline, CDR1 is MDHEN and CDR2 is SYDVKM. The CDR3, as DNA: TGTGCCAGCAGTTTTCACAGCTCGGATGGCTACACCTTC. It translates to CASSFHSSDGYTF.

This clone was seen a few times. The rearrangement uses TRBV4-3 and TRBJ1-1; maybe TRBD1 (5 bases). The CDR3 length is 14 residues. The V end was cut by 1 base, the J end by 7 bases, with 13 bases between. The germline V gene has CDR1 LGHNA and CDR2 YSLEER. The chain's CDR3 is CASSQGVRENEAFF. CDR3 nucleotides: TGCGCCAGCAGCCAAGGAGTCAGGGAAAATGAAGCTTTCTTT.

The chain joins TRBV23-1 to TRBJ2-7, with D perhaps assigned TRBD1 or TRBD2 (5 bases each). TRBV23-1 is identified as an open reading frame with a role that is uncertain. V gave up 4 bases and J gave up 3 bases, with 13 bases separating them. The CDR3 runs 14 residues. The CDR3 DNA reads TGCGCCAGCAGTCGCCGGGACGGCCTCTACGAGCAGTACTTC. Translated: CASSRRDGLYEQYF.

The chain carries TRBV13 and TRBJ2-1, with D uncertain. The germline V and J ends were trimmed by 5 bases and 5 bases, with 22 bases remaining between them. CDR3 length equals 17 residues. Germline CDR1 is PRHDT and CDR2 is FYEKMQ (reference sequence). In nucleotides, the CDR3 is TGTGCCAGCAGCCCCCCGCCACCCCTTATCCCTAACAATGAGCAGTTCTTC. Residues: CASSPPPPLIPNNEQFF.

This sequence joins TRBV11-1 and TRBJ2-1, with D unresolved. CDR1 and CDR2 from the germline V gene are SGHAT and FQDESV (reference sequence). Trimming took 5 bases from V and 10 from J, leaving 15 bases between them. The CDR3 is made up of 13 amino acids. In DNA, the CDR3 is TGTGCCAGCAGCCCGGGTGGGCGGATCGAGCAGTTCTTC. Its translation is CASSPGGRIEQFF.

This clone is a singleton in its sample. The chain recombines TRBV9 with TRBJ2-7; the D is unclear. The CDR3 covers 16 residues. V was clipped by 4 bases and J by 1 base, with 18 bases between them. CDR1 is SGDLS, CDR2 YYNGEE, per germline. In DNA form, the CDR3 reads TGTGCCAGCAGCCCCAAATCCGGGCCCGATTCCTACGAGCAGTACTTC. This sequence encodes CASSPKSGPDSYEQYF.

This clone was counted a single time. CDR3: CASSPPWGTGGQETQYF. The CDR3 DNA is TGCGCCAGCAGCCCCCCCTGGGGGACAGGGGGCCAAGAGACCCAGTACTTC. V usage is TRBV4-1 and J usage is TRBJ2-5; 11 nucleotides agree with TRBD1. V dropped 4 bases and J dropped 1; count of bases not matched to a gene: 8. This CDR3 is built from 17 residues. Germline values: CDR1 MGHRA, CDR2 YSYEKL.

This chain connects TRBV5-1 to TRBJ1-3; D unresolved. CDR3 size: 13 residues. Germline values: CDR1 SGHRS, CDR2 YFSETQ. The V gene lost 0 bases and the J gene lost 0 bases, with 1 base spanning the gap. CDR3 sequence reads: CASSLDSGNTIYF. Here the CDR3 DNA reads TGCGCCAGCAGCTTGGACTCTGGAAACACCATATATTTT. The full variable domain, rest sourced from reference TRBV5-1 and TRBJ1-3, is KAGVTQTPRYLIKTRGQQVTLSCSPISGHRSVSWYQQTPGQGLQFLFEYFSETQRNKGNFPGRFSGRQFSNSRSEMNVSTLELGDSALYLCASSLDSGNTIYFGEGSWLTVV.

The chain links TRBV7-3 to TRBJ2-1; 7 positions agree with TRBD1. Germline V gene sequence: CDR1 SGHTA, CDR2 FQGTGA. This CDR3 has 16 residues. Trimming removed 6 bases from V and 1 base from J; junction bases left unmatched: 9. The CDR3 protein is CASSTTGEPSYNEQFF. The DNA of the CDR3 is TGTGCCAGCAGTACAACAGGGGAACCGTCCTACAATGAGCAGTTCTTC.

This chain uses TRBV5-1 with TRBJ1-1; 8 bases agree with TRBD1. The V gene end was trimmed by 2 bases and the J gene end by 4 bases; junction bases not matched to a gene: 7. CDR3 size: 15 residues. Germline CDR1 and CDR2: SGHRS and YFSETQ. For the CDR3, the DNA is TGCGCCAGCAGCTTCGCACAAACAGGGGGCACTGAAGCTTTCTTT. It yields the protein CASSFAQTGGTEAFF.

This rearrangement joins TRBV13 to TRBJ2-1, with TRBD2 matching 12 bases. Unmatched junction bases numbered 7, after V lost 5 bases and J lost 8 bases. CDR3 length equals 15 residues. Germline CDR1 is PRHDT and CDR2 is FYEKMQ (reference sequence). The CDR3 DNA sequence: TGTGCCAGCAGCCGAGACCTAGCGGGAGGGGATGAGCAGTTCTTC. Translation gives CASSRDLAGGDEQFF.

As for this clone: The sample contains more than one DNA sequence encoding this CDR3. V usage is TRBV5-1 and J usage is TRBJ1-2; D is unresolved. The CDR3 length is 14 residues. V lost 0 bases and J 3 bases, leaving 9 bases between the germline ends. Germline V CDR1 and CDR2: SGHRS, YFSETQ. The DNA of the CDR3 is TGCGCCAGCAGCTTGGCCGAAGGATACTATGGCTACACCTTC. This translates into CASSLAEGYYGYTF. The whole variable domain, remainder taken from reference TRBV5-1 and TRBJ1-2, is KAGVTQTPRYLIKTRGQQVTLSCSPISGHRSVSWYQQTPGQGLQFLFEYFSETQRNKGNFPGRFSGRQFSNSRSEMNVSTLELGDSALYLCASSLAEGYYGYTFGSGTRLTVV.

The V and J genes are TRBV27 and TRBJ2-5; 7 positions agree with TRBD1. V trimming: 2 bases; J trimming: 4 bases; junction bases outside the gene matches: 1. Per germline, CDR1 MNHEY and CDR2 SMNVEV (reference sequence). CDR3 size: 13 residues. CDR3 sequence reads: CASSLNRGETQYF. CDR3 DNA: TGTGCCAGCAGTTTAAACAGGGGAGAGACCCAGTACTTC.

This chain connects TRBV6-5 to TRBJ2-1; tentative D call: TRBD2 (6 bases). The CDR3 is made up of 16 amino acids. Germline assignment: CDR1 MNHEY and CDR2 SVGAGI. Trimming pared 0 bases from V and 5 bases from J, leaving 14 bases between. The CDR3 coding sequence is TGTGCCAGCAGTTACTCGACGGGGGAGCGACACAATGAGCAGTTCTTC. As protein: CASSYSTGERHNEQFF.

The chain has TRBV6-5 and TRBJ1-2; a weak D match, TRBD1 (6 bases). Germline V gene lookup returns CDR1 MNHEY and CDR2 SVGAGI. This CDR3 has 13 amino acids. V was shortened by 7 bases and J by 6 bases, with 15 bases between the two germline ends. The CDR3 nucleotides are TGTGCCAGCACCGATGAGGGGGATAATGGCTACACCTTC. Translated: CASTDEGDNGYTF.

A single count supports this clone. This chain connects TRBV21-1 to TRBJ1-5. TRBV21-1 is a documented pseudogene. The CDR3 is 17 amino acids. The CDR3 nucleotides are TGTGCCAGCAGCAAGGTAAGTGGAGGGGTTAGCAATCAGCCCCAGCATTTT. Its translation is CASSKVSGGVSNQPQHF.

V usage is TRBV9 and J usage is TRBJ1-1; D unclear. The germline V gene has CDR1 SGDLS and CDR2 YYNGEE. The CDR3 is 15 residues long. The ends were cut back, 3 bases at V and 1 base at J, with 13 bases in the middle. The CDR3 region is CASSATGRQNTEAFF. The CDR3 nucleotides read TGTGCCAGCAGCGCTACCGGAAGGCAGAACACTGAAGCTTTCTTT.